Below are 10 T cell receptor beta chains sequenced from a single sample in a study of CD8 T cells in ankylosing spondylitis. TCRdb re-analysed the 5' RACE reads in MiXCR, keeping a single row per CDR3 protein. The sample lists about 130,000 distinct CDR3 sequences; about 7.3% were seen once. The sample comprised blood, either unsorted or a sorted T cell fraction (not recorded which). Receptors originate from a female donor with ankylosing spondylitis or in good health (not recorded which).

This clonotype was counted ten times or more. The chain uses TRBV20-1 and TRBJ2-6; D may match TRBD1 or TRBD2 (5 bases each). Germline V lookup: CDR1 DFQATT, CDR2 SNEGSKA (reference sequence). This CDR3 comprises 15 residues. Trimming took 3 bases from V and 3 from J, leaving 12 bases between them. The CDR3 reads CSASGGISGANVLTF. As DNA, the CDR3 is TGCAGTGCTAGTGGGGGAATCAGTGGGGCCAACGTCCTGACTTTC.

Ten or more counts support this clonotype. The chain combines TRBV7-2 with TRBJ2-5; D ambiguous. Per the germline V gene, CDR1 is SGHTA and CDR2 is FQGNSA. There are 13 residues in the CDR3. V lost 7 bases to trimming and J lost 0 bases, with 9 bases between them. The CDR3 here is CASTMGNQETQYF. CDR3 nucleotide sequence: TGTGCCAGCACCATGGGCAACCAAGAGACCCAGTACTTC.

This clonotype came up a few times. The chain couples TRBV29-1 to TRBJ1-1, with 10 bases fitting TRBD1. The ends lost 6 bases at V and 6 bases at J; junction bases unmatched: 7. This CDR3 region has 13 residues. Germline loops: CDR1 SQVTM, CDR2 ANQGSEA. In DNA, the CDR3 is TGCAGCGTGCCGGGACAGGGGACCCCTGAAGCTTTCTTT. Encoded protein: CSVPGQGTPEAFF.

This clonotype was seen many times. The rearrangement joins TRBV12-3 or TRBV12-4 to TRBJ2-3, with D perhaps given as TRBD1 or TRBD2 (5 bases each). The CDR3 has 14 residues. The ends were cut back, 3 bases at V and 2 bases at J, with 9 bases in the middle. CDR3 sequence reads: CASSFEGFTDTQYF. CDR3 nucleotide sequence: TGTGCCAGCAGTTTTGAGGGGTTCACAGATACGCAGTATTTT.

This clonotype showed up many times. Here the CDR3 DNA reads TGTGCCACCAGTGACCCGGGACTAGCGGGGGATACGCAGTATTTT. Protein sequence: CATSDPGLAGDTQYF. The rearrangement uses TRBV24-1 and TRBJ2-3, with TRBD2 matching 13 bases. The germline V gene has CDR1 KGHDR and CDR2 SFDVKD. The length of the CDR3 is 15 residues. V shed 4 bases and J 6 bases; nucleotides not matched to a gene: 3.

This clonotype was detected ten times or more. The DNA for the CDR3 is TGCGCCAGCAGCACGGATACAGGGTTGCGCGAGCAGTACTTC. It codes for CASSTDTGLREQYF. This chain connects TRBV5-1 to TRBJ2-7; D perhaps matches TRBD1 (6 bases). Trimming stripped 4 bases from V and 6 bases from J, with 17 bases between. Looked up from germline, CDR1 is SGHRS and CDR2 is YFSETQ. The CDR3 runs 14 residues.

This clonotype was recorded many times. The chain couples TRBV20-1 to TRBJ1-1, with D tentatively TRBD1 (5 bases). The CDR3 runs 13 residues. CDR1 and CDR2 (germline): DFQATT, SNEGSKA (reference sequence). Between the trimmed V and J ends, which lost 1 base and 4 bases, there was a span of 10 bases. The CDR3 spells CSARAGLSTEAFF. The CDR3 DNA is TGCAGTGCTAGAGCGGGACTGAGCACTGAAGCTTTCTTT.

This clonotype was seen at least ten times. The chain uses TRBV4-3 and TRBJ2-2; 10 bases map to TRBD2. The germline V gene encodes CDR1 LGHNA and CDR2 YSLEER. The junction had 9 bases not matched to a gene; V was cut back by 0 bases and J by 2 bases. This CDR3 has 19 residues. The CDR3 nucleotides are TGCGCCAGCAGCCAAGAAAATCTAGCGGGGGTATTCAACACCGGGGAGCTGTTTTTT. This encodes CASSQENLAGVFNTGELFF.

This clonotype was observed at least ten times. The chain carries TRBV6-5 and TRBJ2-1, with TRBD1 matching over 10 bases. CDR3 length: 16 amino acids. CDR1 MNHEY and CDR2 SVGAGI come from the germline V gene. Trimming cost V 1 base and J 0 bases; bases outside gene matches: 0. The CDR3 loop is CASSYWTGGSYNEQFF. CDR3 DNA: TGTGCCAGCAGTTACTGGACAGGGGGCTCCTACAATGAGCAGTTCTTC.

This clonotype was detected many times. The chain recombines TRBV4-3 with TRBJ1-3, with TRBD1 as a possible D gene (5 bases). Germline V gene lookup returns CDR1 LGHNA and CDR2 YSLEER. This CDR3 is built from 16 residues. Trimming removed 0 bases from V and 2 bases from J, with 11 bases in between. CDR3 sequence reads: CASSQEGLGAGNTIYF. The CDR3 DNA is TGCGCCAGCAGCCAAGAAGGCTTGGGGGCTGGAAACACCATATATTTT.